Listed here are 4 T cell receptor beta chains from one sample, sequenced in a study of blood T cell repertoires in COVID-19. Produced via immunoSEQ multiplex PCR; TCRdb's table is partial and in-frame only. Of about 210,000 clones listed, 88% were seen once; the top ten hold 0.65% to 0.85%. Source material: peripheral blood. These receptor sequences come from a middle-aged man with acute or convalescent COVID-19.

Written as DNA, the CDR3 is TGTGCCAGTAGTATAAAATACATCTCGAGGGGCAATCAGCCCCAGCATTTT. It encodes CASSIKYISRGNQPQHF. V gene TRBV19 combines with J gene TRBJ1-5; D ambiguous. The ends were cut back, 2 bases at V and 2 bases at J, with 16 bases in the middle. This CDR3 comprises 17 residues. Germline V gene data show CDR1 as LNHDA and CDR2 as SQIVND (reference sequence).

In regard to this clone: This CDR3 is also generated by other DNA sequences in the sample. V gene TRBV7-9 combines with J gene TRBJ2-1; 10 bases fit TRBD1. This CDR3 has 15 amino acids. The V and J ends lost 3 bases and 1 base, in that order; junction bases with no gene match: 0. Germline lookup yields CDR1 SEHNR and CDR2 FQNEAQ (reference sequence). In nucleotides, the CDR3 is TGTGCCAGCAGCTTGGACAGGGGGTCCTACAATGAGCAGTTCTTC. Protein: CASSLDRGSYNEQFF.

The chain joins TRBV19 to TRBJ1-5; D is uncertain. The CDR3 loop spans 15 amino acids. CDR1 is LNHDA, CDR2 SQIVND, per germline (reference sequence). Trimming shortened V by 10 bases and J by 4 bases, and 20 bases separated the two germline ends. The CDR3 is CATRSRVSLNQPQHF. As DNA, the CDR3 is TGTGCCACCCGGTCGAGGGTTTCCCTTAATCAGCCCCAGCATTTT.

V and J are TRBV27 and TRBJ2-5; TRBD2 matches at 8 bases. V trimming: 4 bases; J trimming: 0 bases; junction bases outside the gene matches: 10. CDR3 size: 17 residues. Germline loops: CDR1 MNHEY, CDR2 SMNVEV (reference sequence). CDR3 protein: CASSSLGTSGYQETQYF. CDR3 nucleotide sequence: TGTGCCAGCAGTTCACTTGGGACTAGTGGGTACCAAGAGACCCAGTACTTC.